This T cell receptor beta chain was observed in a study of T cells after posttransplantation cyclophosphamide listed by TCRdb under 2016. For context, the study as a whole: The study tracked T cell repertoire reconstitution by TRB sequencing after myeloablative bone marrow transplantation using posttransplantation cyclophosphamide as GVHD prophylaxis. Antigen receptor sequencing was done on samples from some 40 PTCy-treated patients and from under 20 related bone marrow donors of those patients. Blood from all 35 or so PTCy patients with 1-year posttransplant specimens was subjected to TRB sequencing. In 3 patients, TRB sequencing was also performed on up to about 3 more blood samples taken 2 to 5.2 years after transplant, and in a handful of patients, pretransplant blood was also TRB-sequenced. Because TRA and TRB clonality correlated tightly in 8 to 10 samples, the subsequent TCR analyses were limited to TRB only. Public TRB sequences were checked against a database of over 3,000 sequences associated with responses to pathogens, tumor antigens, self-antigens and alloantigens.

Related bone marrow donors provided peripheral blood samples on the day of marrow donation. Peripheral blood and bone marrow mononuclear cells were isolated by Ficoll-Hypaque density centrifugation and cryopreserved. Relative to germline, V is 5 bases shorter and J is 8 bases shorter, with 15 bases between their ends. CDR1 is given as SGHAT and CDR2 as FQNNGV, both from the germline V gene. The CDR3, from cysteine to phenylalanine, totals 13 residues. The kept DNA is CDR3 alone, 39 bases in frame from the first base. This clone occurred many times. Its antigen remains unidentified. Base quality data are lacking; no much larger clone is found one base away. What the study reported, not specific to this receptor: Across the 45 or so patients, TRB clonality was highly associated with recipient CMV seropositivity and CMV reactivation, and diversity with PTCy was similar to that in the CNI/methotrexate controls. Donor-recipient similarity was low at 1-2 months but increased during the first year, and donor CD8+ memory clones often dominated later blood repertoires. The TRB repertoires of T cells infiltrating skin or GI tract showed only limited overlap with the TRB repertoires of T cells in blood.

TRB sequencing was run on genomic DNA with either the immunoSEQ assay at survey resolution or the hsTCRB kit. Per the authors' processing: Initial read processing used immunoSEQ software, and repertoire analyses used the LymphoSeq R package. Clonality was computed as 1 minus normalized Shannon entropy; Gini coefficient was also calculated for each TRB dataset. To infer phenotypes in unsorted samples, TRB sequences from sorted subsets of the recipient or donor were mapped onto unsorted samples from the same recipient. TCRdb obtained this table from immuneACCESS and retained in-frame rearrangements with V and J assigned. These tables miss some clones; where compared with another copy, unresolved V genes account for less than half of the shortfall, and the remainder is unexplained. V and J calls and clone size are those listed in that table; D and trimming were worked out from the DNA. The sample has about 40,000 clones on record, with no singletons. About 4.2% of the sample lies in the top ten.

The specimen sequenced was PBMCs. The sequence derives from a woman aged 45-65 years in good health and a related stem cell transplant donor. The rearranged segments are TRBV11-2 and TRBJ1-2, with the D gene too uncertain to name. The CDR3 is CASSQVRSWGYTF. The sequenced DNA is TGTGCCAGCAGCCAGGTCAGGTCCTGGGGCTACACCTTC.